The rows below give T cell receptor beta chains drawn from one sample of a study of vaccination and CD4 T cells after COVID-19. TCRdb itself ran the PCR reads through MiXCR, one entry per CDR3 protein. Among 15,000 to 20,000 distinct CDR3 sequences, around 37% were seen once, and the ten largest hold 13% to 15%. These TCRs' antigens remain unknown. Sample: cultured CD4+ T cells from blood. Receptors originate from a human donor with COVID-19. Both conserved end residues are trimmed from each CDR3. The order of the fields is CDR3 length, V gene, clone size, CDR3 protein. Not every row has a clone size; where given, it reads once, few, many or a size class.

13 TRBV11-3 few ASSFLAGGRETQY
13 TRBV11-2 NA ASSLEGTGGYEQY
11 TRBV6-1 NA ASGSGGTDTQY
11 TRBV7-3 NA ASSPTGFGGYT
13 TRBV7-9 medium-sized ASSLDTGPQETQY
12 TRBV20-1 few SASGRVNTGELF
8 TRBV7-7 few ASTLYEQY
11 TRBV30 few AWSVFRPETQY
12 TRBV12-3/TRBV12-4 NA ASSPAGDGQPQH
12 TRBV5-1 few ASSLAGMNTEAF
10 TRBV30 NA AWSGGRNEQY
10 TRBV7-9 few ASTLGTGELF
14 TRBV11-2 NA ASSFRGGGAHNEQF
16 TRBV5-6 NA ASSLEGTGRTGANVLT
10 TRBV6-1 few ASRQGSDTQY
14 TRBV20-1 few SASGTSGPSSYEQY
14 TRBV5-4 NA ASSSGTSGLYNEQF
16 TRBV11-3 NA ASSLAGVFESYNSPLH
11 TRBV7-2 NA ASGRDRDEKLF
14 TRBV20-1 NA SASTRGGDRVGGYT
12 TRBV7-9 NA ASSLGGGAYEQY
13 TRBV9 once ASSVAGSAQETQY
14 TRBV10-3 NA AISESGQGDTYEQY
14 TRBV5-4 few ASSLAGTEQTGELF
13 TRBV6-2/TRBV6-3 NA ASSQDRGMADTQY
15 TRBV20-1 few SAREYSSRTVVDGYT
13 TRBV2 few ASSERPSSGNTIY
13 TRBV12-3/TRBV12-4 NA ASSLGGASAYGYT
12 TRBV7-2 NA ASSLPLVAAEQY
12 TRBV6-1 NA ASSEGVGNQPQH
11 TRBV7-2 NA ASSLGTEETQY
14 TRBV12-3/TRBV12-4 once ASREPGQTPYSPLH
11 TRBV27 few ASSLSRNQPQH
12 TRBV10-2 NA ASRWTGLNTEAF
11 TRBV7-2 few ASSRGTRETQY
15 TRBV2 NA ASSEADRWLPGETQY
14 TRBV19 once ASRNSGTASFYGYT
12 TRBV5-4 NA ASSSRGAGETQY
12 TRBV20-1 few SVTSGQVGNTIY
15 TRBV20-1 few SARDPGQGAENSPLH
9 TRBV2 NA ASSVAGIAF
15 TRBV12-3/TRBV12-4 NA ASSLETGGRGNQPQH
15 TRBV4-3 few ASSQDFVASSGNTIY
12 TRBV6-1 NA ASENGGGRETQY
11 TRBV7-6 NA VSTPRQPGELF
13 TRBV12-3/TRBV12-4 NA ASSLRDRANQPQH
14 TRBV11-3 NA ASSLRGRGFQETQY
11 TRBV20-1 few SASSGVVTEAF
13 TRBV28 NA ASSLEPESSYEQY